This entry lists 8 T cell receptor beta chains sequenced from one sample in a study of blood T cell repertoires in COVID-19 (dated by TCRdb to between 2020 and 2021). Library preparation was by the immunoSEQ multiplex PCR assay. The table was pulled from immuneACCESS by TCRdb, which kept in-frame rearrangements only. Such tables lose some clones; where checked, under half of the loss comes from unresolved V genes, and the rest has no known cause. The table for this sample lists some 190,000 clones; more than 75% of them were counted only once. The ten most abundant clones make up about 17% of the sample. The sample taken for sequencing was PBMCs or T cells enriched from blood (not recorded which). The receptor source for this set is a woman in her fifties or sixties with acute COVID-19.

The chain joins TRBV3-1 (or the pseudogene TRBV3-2) to TRBJ2-5, with TRBD2 matching over 8 bases. J was trimmed by 1 base and V by 4 bases; bases with no gene match: 8. This CDR3 is 16 amino acids long. Germline V gene sequence: CDR1 LGHDT, CDR2 YNNKEL (reference sequence). CDR3 in DNA: TGTGCCAGCAGCCCCTCCTCTAGCGGGCCCCAAGAGACCCAGTACTTC. It specifies CASSPSSSGPQETQYF.

The CDR3 DNA sequence: TGTGCCAGCAGCTCCAGGAGGGACACTGAAGCTTTCTTT. Its protein is CASSSRRDTEAFF. This chain connects TRBV11-3 to TRBJ1-1; D is uncertain. Trimming removed 4 bases from V and 3 bases from J, with 9 bases in between. CDR1 SGHNT and CDR2 YENEEA come from the germline V gene. The CDR3 is 13 residues long.

V usage is TRBV10-3 and J usage is TRBJ2-2, with TRBD2 matching over 10 bases. CDR1 is ENHRY and CDR2 is SYGVKD in the germline V gene. The CDR3 consists of 16 residues. V lost 10 bases and J lost 1; bases outside the gene matches: 9. The DNA of the CDR3 is TGTGCCACCCAGGGGACTAGCGACAAGAACACCGGGGAGCTGTTTTTT. Protein product: CATQGTSDKNTGELFF.

The V gene is TRBV24-1, the J gene TRBJ2-5; 10 nucleotides agree with TRBD1. J gave up 5 bases and V 2 bases, and 10 bases lay outside the gene matches. Germline CDR1 is KGHDR and CDR2 is SFDVKD. The CDR3 totals 17 residues. The DNA of the CDR3 is TGTGCCACCAGTGATTCTCCGGGACAGGGGAGTTGGGAGACCCAGTACTTC. It codes for CATSDSPGQGSWETQYF.

V gene TRBV19 combines with J gene TRBJ2-5, with D uncertain. CDR1 is LNHDA, CDR2 SQIVND, per germline (reference sequence). The CDR3 spans 11 residues. Between the trimmed V and J ends, which lost 5 bases and 5 bases, there was a span of 6 bases. The CDR3: CASSATETQYF. The CDR3 bases are TGTGCCAGTAGTGCGACTGAGACCCAGTACTTC.

This chain links TRBV18 with TRBJ1-3, with D uncertain. V was trimmed by 1 base and J by 0 bases, leaving 7 bases between them. Per the germline V gene, CDR1 is KGHSH and CDR2 is LQKENI. The CDR3 runs 15 residues. Written as DNA, the CDR3 is TGTGCCAGCTCACCACTACAAAACTCTGGAAACACCATATATTTT. Protein product: CASSPLQNSGNTIYF.

The CDR3 DNA follows: TGCGCCAGCAGCTTGGTCGCCGATTTAGGCACAGATACGCAGTATTTT. It yields the protein CASSLVADLGTDTQYF. The chain employs TRBV5-1 and TRBJ2-3, with unresolved D. CDR1 and CDR2 from the germline V gene are SGHRS and YFSETQ. The germline V and J ends were trimmed by 0 bases and 1 base, with 12 bases remaining between them. The CDR3 runs 16 residues.

The chain joins TRBV19 to TRBJ1-5, with D hard to call. The CDR3 spans 15 residues. CDR1 and CDR2 (germline): LNHDA, SQIVND (reference sequence). Trimming took 1 base from V and 7 from J, leaving 14 bases between them. CDR3 in DNA: TGTGCCAGTAGTATAGGCCGTCGGCGGAACCAGCCCCAGCATTTT. This encodes CASSIGRRRNQPQHF. Full variable domain (missing parts from reference TRBV19 and TRBJ1-5): DGGITQSPKYLFRKEGQNVTLSCEQNLNHDAMYWYRQDPGQGLRLIYYSQIVNDFQKGDIAEGYSVSREKKESFPLTVTSAQKNPTAFYLCASSIGRRRNQPQHFGDGTRLSIL.